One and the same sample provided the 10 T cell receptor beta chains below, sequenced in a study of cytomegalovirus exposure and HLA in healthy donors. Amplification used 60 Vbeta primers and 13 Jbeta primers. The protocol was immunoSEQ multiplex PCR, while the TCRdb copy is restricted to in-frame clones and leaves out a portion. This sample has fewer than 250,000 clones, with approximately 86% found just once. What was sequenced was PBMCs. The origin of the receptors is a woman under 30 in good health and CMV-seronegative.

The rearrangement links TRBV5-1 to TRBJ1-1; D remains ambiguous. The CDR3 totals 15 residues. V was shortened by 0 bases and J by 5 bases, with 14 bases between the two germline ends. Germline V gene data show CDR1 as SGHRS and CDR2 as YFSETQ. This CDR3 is CASSLAGPSGTEAFF. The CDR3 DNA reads TGCGCCAGCAGCTTGGCCGGCCCCTCCGGGACTGAAGCTTTCTTT.

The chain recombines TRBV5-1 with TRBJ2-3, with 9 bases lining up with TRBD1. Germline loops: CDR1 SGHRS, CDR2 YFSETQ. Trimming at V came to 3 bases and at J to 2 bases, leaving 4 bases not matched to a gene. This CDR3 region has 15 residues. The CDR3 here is CASSSTGGFTDTQYF. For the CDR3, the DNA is TGCGCCAGCAGCTCGACAGGGGGATTCACAGATACGCAGTATTTT.

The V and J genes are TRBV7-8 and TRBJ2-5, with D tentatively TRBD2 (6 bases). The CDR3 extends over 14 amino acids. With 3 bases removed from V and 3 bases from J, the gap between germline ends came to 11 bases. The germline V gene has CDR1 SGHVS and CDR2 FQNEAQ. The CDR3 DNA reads TGTGCCAGCAGCTTGGCTAGCGCCAAAGAGACCCAGTACTTC. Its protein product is CASSLASAKETQYF.

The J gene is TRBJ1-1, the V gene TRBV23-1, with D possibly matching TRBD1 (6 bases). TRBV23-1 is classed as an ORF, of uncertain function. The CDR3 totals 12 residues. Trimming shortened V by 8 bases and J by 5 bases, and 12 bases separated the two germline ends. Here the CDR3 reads CASLGQKTEAFF. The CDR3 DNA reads TGCGCCAGCCTAGGACAGAAGACTGAAGCTTTCTTT.

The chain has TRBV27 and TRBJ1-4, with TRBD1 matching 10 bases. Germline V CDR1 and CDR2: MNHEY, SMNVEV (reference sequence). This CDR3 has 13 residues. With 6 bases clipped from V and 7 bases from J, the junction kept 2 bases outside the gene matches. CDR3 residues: CASRTGGGEKLFF. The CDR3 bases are TGTGCCAGCAGGACAGGGGGCGGTGAAAAACTGTTTTTT.

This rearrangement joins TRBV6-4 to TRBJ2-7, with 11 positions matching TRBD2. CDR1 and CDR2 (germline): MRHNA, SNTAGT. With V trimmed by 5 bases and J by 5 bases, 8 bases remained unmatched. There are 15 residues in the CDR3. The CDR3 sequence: CASSWLAGGLHEQYF. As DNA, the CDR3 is TGTGCCAGCAGTTGGCTAGCGGGAGGCCTGCACGAGCAGTACTTC.

This chain's CDR3 is CASSWGQGRQPQHF. The CDR3 DNA sequence: TGTGCCAGCAGCTGGGGACAGGGAAGACAGCCCCAGCATTTT. J is TRBJ1-5 and V is TRBV5-6; TRBD1 aligns across 9 bases. The CDR3 contains 14 residues. Trimming at V came to 3 bases and at J to 7 bases, leaving 5 bases not matched to a gene. From germline, CDR1 is SGHDT and CDR2 YYEEEE. Together with reference TRBV5-6 and TRBJ1-5, the CDR3 gives the full variable domain: DAGVTQSPTHLIKTRGQQVTLRCSPKSGHDTVSWYQQALGQGPQFIFQYYEEEERQRGNFPDRFSGHQFPNYSSELNVNALLLGDSALYLCASSWGQGRQPQHFGDGTRLSIL.

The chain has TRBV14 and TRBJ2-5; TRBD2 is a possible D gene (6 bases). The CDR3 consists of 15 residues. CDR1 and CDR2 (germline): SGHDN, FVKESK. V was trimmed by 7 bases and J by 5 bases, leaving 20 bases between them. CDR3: CASTYGRGGLETQYF. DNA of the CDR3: TGTGCCAGCACCTACGGTCGTGGGGGGTTGGAGACCCAGTACTTC.

The CDR3, as DNA: TGCAGCGGTACGACTAGCGGGACCTACGAGCAGTACTTC. Its translation is CSGTTSGTYEQYF. The J gene is TRBJ2-7, the V gene TRBV29-1; 11 bases are a match to TRBD2. CDR1 and CDR2 from the germline V gene are SQVTM and ANQGSEA. CDR3 length: 13 residues. J gave up 2 bases and V 7 bases, and 4 bases lay outside the gene matches.

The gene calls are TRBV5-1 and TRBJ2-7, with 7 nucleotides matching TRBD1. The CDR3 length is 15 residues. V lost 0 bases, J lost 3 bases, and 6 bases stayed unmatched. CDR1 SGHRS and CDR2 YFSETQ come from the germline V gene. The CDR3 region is CASSLDTGAYYEQYF. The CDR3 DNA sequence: TGCGCCAGCAGCTTGGACACAGGGGCATACTACGAGCAGTACTTC. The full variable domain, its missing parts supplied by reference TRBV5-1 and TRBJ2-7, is KAGVTQTPRYLIKTRGQQVTLSCSPISGHRSVSWYQQTPGQGLQFLFEYFSETQRNKGNFPGRFSGRQFSNSRSEMNVSTLELGDSALYLCASSLDTGAYYEQYFGPGTRLTVT.